This T cell receptor beta chain was obtained from a study of identical twins. This clonotype has a handful of counts. Unique molecular identifiers were in the cDNA, with template-switch universal primer binding. Each CDR3 protein is one row after TCRdb ran MiXCR on the 5' RACE reads. The table includes fewer than 450,000 distinct CDR3 sequences, roughly 9% detected once. The CDR3 is 16 amino acids. Germline assignment: CDR1 SQVTM and CDR2 ANQGSEA. Germline trimming cut 3 bases from V and 2 bases from J; bases unmatched to any gene: 9. Specimen: naive T cells sorted from blood. The chain has TRBV29-1 and TRBJ2-3, with 9 nucleotides matching TRBD2. The clonotype originates from a woman in her fifties or sixties in good health. Written as DNA, the CDR3 is TGCAGCGTTGATCCGGCTAGCGGGGCCTTCACAGATACGCAGTATTTT. Its protein product is CSVDPASGAFTDTQYF.